The sequence of this T cell receptor beta chain was determined in a study of shared clonotypes between healthy human individuals. There were only Caucasian adults among the donors, and all lived in Nashville, Tennessee. In unsorted samples, genomic DNA was obtained using about 90 million PBMCs. Germline V CDR1 and CDR2: SEHNR, FQNEAQ (reference sequence). The CDR3 is 16 amino acids. Trimming left V 1 base short and J 4 bases short, with 14 bases between. Amplification in unsorted PBMC replicate PCRs started from roughly 330 ng DNA, which equals approximately 28,000 T cell genomes. Ten immunoSEQ deep assay plates were used to sequence the DNA of unsorted PBMCs. Measured with immunoSEQ multiplex PCR; TCRdb has only the in-frame clones, and not every one. The sample contains about 470,000 clones, around 75% of which appear only once.

Sequences were obtained from PBMCs. This clonotype was sampled from a woman aged 35 to 49 in good health. Some clones in this sample may be carry-over from other donors' samples. The chain links TRBV7-9 to TRBJ2-1; D possibly corresponds to TRBD1 (6 bases). The CDR3 nucleotides are TGTGCCAGCAGCTTAGGGACAGCTTGGGGTTACAATGAGCAGTTCTTC. Residues: CASSLGTAWGYNEQFF.